One T cell receptor beta chain is described in this entry. TCRdb re-analysed the reads in MiXCR, keeping a single row per CDR3 protein. This table has roughly 600,000 distinct CDR3 sequences, 24% appearing once. The data derive from a study of T cell repertoires in cytomegalovirus infection. Study-level background: Through public TCR beta signatures, both CMV infection and matching HLA type were indicated.

CDR1 is MDHEN, CDR2 SYDVKM, per germline. The ends lost 4 bases at V and 6 bases at J; junction bases unmatched: 9. CDR3 length: 16 amino acids. The chain couples TRBV28 to TRBJ1-5; 10 positions match TRBD1. Sequencing was done on a sample of CD8+ T cells from PBMCs. This sequence originates from a human donor in good health (CMV status not recorded). Some clones in this sample may be carry-over from other donors' samples. CDR3 sequence (DNA): TGTGCCAGCAGTTCACCAAGGACAGGGGGGGGTCAGCCCCAGCATTTT. Its translation: CASSSPRTGGGQPQHF.